The entry that follows covers one TCR beta chain sequence. Antigen: not known. The sample is drawn from a study of blood T cells in healthy people across ages. The sample, about 9.2 milliliters of peripheral blood, was drawn from each donor. The study's findings and limits: Unsorted PBMC material precluded a definitive naive versus antigen-experienced comparison. The percentage of naive T cells correlated strongly with TCR beta diversity.

With a J-beta primer mix and a sample-barcoded 5' primer, a second PCR ran about 7 to 12 cycles. A template-switch adaptor that had 12 random nucleotides put a tag on each cDNA molecule. TCRdb independently ran MiXCR on the 5' RACE reads; one entry per CDR3 protein. The sample lists 850,000 to 1,300,000 distinct CDR3 sequences, 40% to 45% seen once, with about 19% in the top ten. The sequence was obtained from a woman aged 55-70 years in good health. The sequenced sample was blood.

In DNA form, the CDR3 reads TGTGCCAGCGGTAGCGGGAGGTTTCCCCACAATGAGCAGTTCTTC. It translates to CASGSGRFPHNEQFF. The V gene is TRBV9, the J gene TRBJ2-1, with 10 bases identical to TRBD2. CDR3 length equals 15 residues. Per germline, CDR1 SGDLS and CDR2 YYNGEE. V shed 7 bases, J shed 5 bases, and the junction held 9 bases outside the gene matches. Full variable domain (missing parts from reference TRBV9 and TRBJ2-1): DSGVTQTPKHLITATGQRVTLRCSPRSGDLSVYWYQQSLDQGLQFLIQYYNGEERAKGNILERFSAQQFPDLHSELNLSSLELGDSALYFCASGSGRFPHNEQFFGPGTRLTVL.